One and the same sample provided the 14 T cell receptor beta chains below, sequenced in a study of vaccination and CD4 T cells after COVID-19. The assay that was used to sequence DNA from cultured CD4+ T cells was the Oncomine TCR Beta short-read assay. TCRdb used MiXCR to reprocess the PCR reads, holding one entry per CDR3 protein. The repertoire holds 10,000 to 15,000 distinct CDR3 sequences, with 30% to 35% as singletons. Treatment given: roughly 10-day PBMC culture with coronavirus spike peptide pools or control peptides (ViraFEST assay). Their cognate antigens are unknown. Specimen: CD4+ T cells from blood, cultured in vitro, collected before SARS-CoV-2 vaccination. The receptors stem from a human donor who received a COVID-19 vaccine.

CDR3 residues: CASKPRAGQTSRSPLHF. In DNA form, the CDR3 reads TGTGCCAGCAAACCCCGAGCGGGACAGACCTCTCGTTCACCCCTCCACTTT. This sequence joins TRBV6-1 and TRBJ1-6; 7 nucleotides match TRBD1. Germline V gene data show CDR1 as MNHNS and CDR2 as SASEGT. The CDR3 has 17 residues. J lost 9 bases, V lost 7 bases, and 18 bases had no gene match.

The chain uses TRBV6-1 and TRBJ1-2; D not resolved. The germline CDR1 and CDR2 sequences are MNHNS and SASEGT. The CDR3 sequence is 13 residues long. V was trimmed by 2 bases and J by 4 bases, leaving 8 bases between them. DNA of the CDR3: TGTGCCAGCAGTGAACCCGACCGCTATGGCTACACCTTC. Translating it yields CASSEPDRYGYTF.

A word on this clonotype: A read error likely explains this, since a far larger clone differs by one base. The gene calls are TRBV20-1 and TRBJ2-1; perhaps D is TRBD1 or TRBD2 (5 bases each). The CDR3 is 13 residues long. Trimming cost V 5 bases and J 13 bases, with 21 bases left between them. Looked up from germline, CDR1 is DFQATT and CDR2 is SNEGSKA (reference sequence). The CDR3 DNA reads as TGCAGTGCTCCGAGAGGGGATGGGTCCGGCCAGTTCTTC. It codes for CSAPRGDGSGQFF.

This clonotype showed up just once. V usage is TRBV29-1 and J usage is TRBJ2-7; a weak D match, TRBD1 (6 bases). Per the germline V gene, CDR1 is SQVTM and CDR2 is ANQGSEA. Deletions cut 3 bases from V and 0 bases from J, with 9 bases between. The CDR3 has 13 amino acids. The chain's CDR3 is CSVDRRGSYEQYF. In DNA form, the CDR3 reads TGCAGCGTTGATCGCAGGGGCTCCTACGAGCAGTACTTC.

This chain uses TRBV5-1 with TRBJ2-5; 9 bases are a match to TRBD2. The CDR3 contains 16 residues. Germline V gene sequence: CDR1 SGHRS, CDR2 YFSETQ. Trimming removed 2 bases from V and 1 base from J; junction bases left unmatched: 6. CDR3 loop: CASSLISGGLQETQYF. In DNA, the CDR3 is TGCGCCAGCAGCTTAATAAGCGGGGGGCTCCAAGAGACCCAGTACTTC.

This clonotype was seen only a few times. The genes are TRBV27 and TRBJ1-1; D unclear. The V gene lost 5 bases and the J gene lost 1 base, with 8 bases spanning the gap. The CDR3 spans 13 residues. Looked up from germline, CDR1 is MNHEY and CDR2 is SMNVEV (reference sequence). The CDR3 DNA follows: TGTGCCAGCAGTCTAACCAAGAACACTGAAGCTTTCTTT. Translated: CASSLTKNTEAFF.

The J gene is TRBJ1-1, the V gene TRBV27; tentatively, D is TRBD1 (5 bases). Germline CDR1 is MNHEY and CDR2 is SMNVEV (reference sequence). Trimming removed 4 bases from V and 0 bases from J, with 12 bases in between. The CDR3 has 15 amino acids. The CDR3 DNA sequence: TGTGCCAGCAGTTCCTCGACAGACATGAACACTGAAGCTTTCTTT. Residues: CASSSSTDMNTEAFF.

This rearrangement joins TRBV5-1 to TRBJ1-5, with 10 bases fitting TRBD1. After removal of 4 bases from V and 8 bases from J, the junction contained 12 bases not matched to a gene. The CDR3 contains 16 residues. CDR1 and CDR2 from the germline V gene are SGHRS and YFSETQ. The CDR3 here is CASSPGTGDAQEPQHF. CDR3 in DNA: TGCGCCAGCAGCCCGGGGACAGGGGACGCGCAGGAGCCCCAGCATTTT.

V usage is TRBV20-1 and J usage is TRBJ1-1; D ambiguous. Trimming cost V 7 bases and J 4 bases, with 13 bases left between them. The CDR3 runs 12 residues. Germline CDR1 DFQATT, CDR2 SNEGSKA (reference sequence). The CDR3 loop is CSVYRVGTEAFF. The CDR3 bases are TGCAGTGTTTATAGGGTGGGCACTGAAGCTTTCTTT.

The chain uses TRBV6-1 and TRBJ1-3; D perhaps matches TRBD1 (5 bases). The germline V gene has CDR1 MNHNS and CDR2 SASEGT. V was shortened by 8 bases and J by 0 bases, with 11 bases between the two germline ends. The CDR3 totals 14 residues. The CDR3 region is CASRLDTSGNTIYF. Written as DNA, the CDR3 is TGTGCCAGCCGACTGGACACCTCTGGAAACACCATATATTTT.

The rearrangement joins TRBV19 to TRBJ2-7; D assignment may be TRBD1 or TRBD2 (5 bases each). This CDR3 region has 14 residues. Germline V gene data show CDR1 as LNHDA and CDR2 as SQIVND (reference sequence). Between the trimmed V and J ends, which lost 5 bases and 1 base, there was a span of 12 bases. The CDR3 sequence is CASSFGTSSYEQYF. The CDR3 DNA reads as TGTGCCAGTAGTTTCGGGACGTCGTCCTACGAGCAGTACTTC.

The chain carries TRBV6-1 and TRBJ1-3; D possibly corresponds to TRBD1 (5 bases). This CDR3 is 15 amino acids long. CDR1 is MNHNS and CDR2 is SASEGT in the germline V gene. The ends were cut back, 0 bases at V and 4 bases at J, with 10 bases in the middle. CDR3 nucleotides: TGTGCCAGCAGTGAAGCGCGGGCAGGGGGAAACACCATATATTTT. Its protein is CASSEARAGGNTIYF.

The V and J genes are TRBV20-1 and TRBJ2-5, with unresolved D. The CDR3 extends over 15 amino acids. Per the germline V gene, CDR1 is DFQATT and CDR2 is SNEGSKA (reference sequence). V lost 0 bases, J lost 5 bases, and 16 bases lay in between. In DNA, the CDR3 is TGCAGTGCTAGAGATGTAAGGACCCCCCAGGAGACCCAGTACTTC. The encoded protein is CSARDVRTPQETQYF.

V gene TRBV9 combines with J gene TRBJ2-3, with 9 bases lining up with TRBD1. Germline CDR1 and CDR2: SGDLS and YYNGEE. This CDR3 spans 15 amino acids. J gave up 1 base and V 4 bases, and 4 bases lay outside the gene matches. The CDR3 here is CASSLRTGGTDTQYF. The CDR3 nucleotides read TGTGCCAGCAGCCTAAGGACAGGGGGCACAGATACGCAGTATTTT. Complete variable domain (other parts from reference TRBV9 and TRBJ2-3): DSGVTQTPKHLITATGQRVTLRCSPRSGDLSVYWYQQSLDQGLQFLIQYYNGEERAKGNILERFSAQQFPDLHSELNLSSLELGDSALYFCASSLRTGGTDTQYFGPGTRLTVL.